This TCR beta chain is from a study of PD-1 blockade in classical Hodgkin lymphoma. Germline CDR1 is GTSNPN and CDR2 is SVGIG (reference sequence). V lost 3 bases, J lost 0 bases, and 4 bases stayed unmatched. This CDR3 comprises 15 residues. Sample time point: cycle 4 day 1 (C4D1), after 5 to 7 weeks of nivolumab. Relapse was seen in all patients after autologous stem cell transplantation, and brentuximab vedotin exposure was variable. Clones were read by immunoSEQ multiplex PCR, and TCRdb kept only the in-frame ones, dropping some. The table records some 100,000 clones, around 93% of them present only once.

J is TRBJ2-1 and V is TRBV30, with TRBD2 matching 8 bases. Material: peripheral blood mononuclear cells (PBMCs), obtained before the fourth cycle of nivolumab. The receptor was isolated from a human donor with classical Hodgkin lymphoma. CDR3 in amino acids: CAWSDGTSSYNEQFF. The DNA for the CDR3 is TGTGCCTGGAGCGACGGGACTAGCTCCTACAATGAGCAGTTCTTC.